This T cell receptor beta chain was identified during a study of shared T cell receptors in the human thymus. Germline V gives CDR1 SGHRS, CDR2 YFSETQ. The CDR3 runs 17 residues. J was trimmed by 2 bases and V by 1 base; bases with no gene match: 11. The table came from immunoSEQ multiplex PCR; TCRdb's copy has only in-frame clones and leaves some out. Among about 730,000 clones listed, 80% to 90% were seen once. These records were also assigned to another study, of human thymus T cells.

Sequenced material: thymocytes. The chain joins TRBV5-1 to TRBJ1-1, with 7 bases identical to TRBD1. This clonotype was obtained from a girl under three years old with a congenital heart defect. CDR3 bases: TGCGCCAGCAGCTTGTCCCCAACAGGGGCCCTCAACACTGAAGCTTTCTTT. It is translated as CASSLSPTGALNTEAFF.